This T cell receptor beta chain was sequenced in a study of blood T cells in healthy people across ages. Study-wide points: Relative to aged donors, long-lived donors carried more naive CD4+ cells and displayed higher diversity.

The second PCR ran roughly 6 to 11 cycles with a sample-barcoded 5' primer and J-beta primers. A minimum of 2.5 million CDR3-containing paired-end reads was obtained for each sample. TCRdb re-analysed the 5' RACE reads in MiXCR, keeping a single row per CDR3 protein. The sample lists approximately 1,100,000 distinct CDR3 sequences, under 45% occurring once. Trimming took 6 bases from V and 5 from J; bases not matched to a gene: 8. The CDR3 loop spans 13 amino acids. The germline V gene encodes CDR1 DFQATT and CDR2 SNEGSKA (reference sequence). Remarks on this clonotype: No antigen is known for it.

At least 6.5 million PBMCs were isolated per sample. V and J are TRBV20-1 and TRBJ1-2; 8 bases are a match to TRBD1. The sequence derives from a woman aged 55-70 years in good health. What was sequenced was blood. CDR3 residues: CSARPGGEYGYTF. The CDR3 DNA sequence: TGCAGTGCCAGGCCAGGGGGCGAATATGGCTACACCTTC.